This section outlines one TCR beta chain sequence together with its context. The CDR3 totals 14 residues. This sample is drawn from a study of blood T cell repertoires in COVID-19. The wider study: Both acute and convalescent COVID-19 samples were obtained from the United States, Italy and Spain. Nucleic acid was either cDNA or gDNA, and it came from T cells, B-cell-depleted T cells, or PBMCs.

In the original processing: Reference gene primer amplification in the assay estimated nucleated cell counts. The protocol was immunoSEQ multiplex PCR, while the TCRdb copy is restricted to in-frame clones and leaves out a portion. That table supplies the V and J calls and clone size; D and trimming were determined from the DNA. The sample records 200,000 to 300,000 clones, around 79% being singletons. This clonotype was sampled from an elderly woman with acute or convalescent COVID-19. Specimen: peripheral blood. The chain uses TRBV21-1 and TRBJ2-3; the listed D gene, TRBD1, was not tested against the DNA. TRBV21-1 has pseudogene status. CDR3 DNA: TGTGCCAGCGGTTCCCGGACAGCTACAGATACGCAGTATTTT. This gives the protein CASGSRTATDTQYF.